The clone carrying this TCR beta chain was counted at least ten times. The TCR library protocol was used to attach unique molecular identifiers. These identifiers were attached to individual cDNA molecules. TCRdb reanalysed the 5' RACE reads using MiXCR and keeps one entry per CDR3 protein. The table records roughly 61,000 distinct CDR3 sequences, 8% to 10% of them present only once. The data belong to a study of early T cells in non-severe SARS-CoV-2 infection. Trimming cost V 6 bases and J 9 bases, with 14 bases left between them. The CDR3 is 12 residues long. The TCR comes from an adult who was a healthcare worker with PCR-confirmed SARS-CoV-2 infection or an uninfected control (not recorded which). Sequencing was performed on whole blood. This sequence joins TRBV12-3 or TRBV12-4 and TRBJ1-2; the D gene is possibly TRBD1 (5 bases). CDR3 sequence: CASSTGARSYTF. CDR3 coding DNA: TGTGCCAGCAGCACAGGTGCCCGTAGCTACACCTTC.